A single sample gave rise to the 17 T cell receptor beta chains below, sequenced in a study of blood T cell repertoires in COVID-19. Libraries were prepared by immunoSEQ multiplex PCR; TCRdb keeps only in-frame clonotypes and omits some of them. The table includes roughly 87,000 clones, approximately 85% detected once. Sample: peripheral blood. These receptors came from a woman of 80 years or more with COVID-19, enrolled during active disease.

The gene calls are TRBV23-1 and TRBJ2-6; 12 bases align to TRBD1. TRBV23-1 is designated an ORF whose function remains uncertain. CDR3 length: 16 amino acids. V trimming: 9 bases; J trimming: 2 bases; junction bases outside the gene matches: 5. CDR3 coding DNA: TGCGCCAGAAAGGGACAGGGGGCGGCTGGGGCCAACGTCCTGACTTTC. It specifies CARKGQGAAGANVLTF.

The chain is built from TRBV2 and TRBJ1-2; 10 bases fit TRBD1. CDR3 length: 14 residues. The V and J ends lost 7 bases and 0 bases, in that order; junction bases with no gene match: 2. In germline, CDR1 is SNHLY, CDR2 FYNNEI. DNA of the CDR3: TGTGCCAGCAACGGACAGGGGGCTAACTATGGCTACACCTTC. Translation gives CASNGQGANYGYTF.

This chain links TRBV5-1 with TRBJ1-3, with D possibly matching TRBD1 (6 bases). V shed 0 bases and J shed 7 bases, with 14 bases lying between them. The CDR3 contains 15 residues. From germline, CDR1 is SGHRS and CDR2 YFSETQ. The CDR3 sequence is CASSLATGPANTIYF. The CDR3 DNA is TGCGCCAGCAGCTTGGCCACAGGGCCCGCGAACACCATATATTTT.

The chain combines TRBV6-5 with TRBJ1-5; D possibly corresponds to TRBD1 (6 bases). This CDR3 region has 15 residues. Germline values: CDR1 MNHEY, CDR2 SVGAGI. Trimming took 6 bases from V and 5 from J, leaving 17 bases between them. The CDR3 loop reads CASSKGGGRYQPQHF. The CDR3 DNA is TGTGCCAGCAGCAAGGGGGGGGGACGCTATCAGCCCCAGCATTTT.

V is TRBV5-1 and J is TRBJ2-5; TRBD2 aligns across 12 bases. Germline CDR1 and CDR2: SGHRS and YFSETQ. This CDR3 is 17 amino acids long. With V trimmed by 1 base and J by 5 bases, 9 bases remained unmatched. CDR3 nucleotide sequence: TGCGCCAGCAGCTTGTCCCAGACTAGCGGGAGCTGGGAGACCCAGTACTTC. Its protein is CASSLSQTSGSWETQYF. Filled out from reference TRBV5-1 and TRBJ2-5, the complete variable domain reads KAGVTQTPRYLIKTRGQQVTLSCSPISGHRSVSWYQQTPGQGLQFLFEYFSETQRNKGNFPGRFSGRQFSNSRSEMNVSTLELGDSALYLCASSLSQTSGSWETQYFGPGTRLLVL.

This clone was recorded a few times. The J gene is TRBJ2-2, the V gene TRBV19; 8 nucleotides align to TRBD2. Germline CDR1 and CDR2: LNHDA and SQIVND (reference sequence). Unmatched junction bases numbered 2, after V lost 7 bases and J lost 4 bases. The CDR3 has 13 amino acids. The CDR3, as DNA: TGTGCCAGTATCACTAGCGGCACCGGGGAGCTGTTTTTT. This gives the protein CASITSGTGELFF.

The rearrangement links TRBV5-4 to TRBJ2-5; a weak D match, TRBD2 (5 bases). Per the germline V gene, CDR1 is SGHNT and CDR2 is YYREEE (reference sequence). V shed 0 bases and J shed 4 bases, with 10 bases lying between them. The CDR3 covers 14 residues. The CDR3 spells CASSLVLEGETQYF. As DNA, the CDR3 is TGTGCCAGCAGCTTGGTTCTAGAGGGAGAGACCCAGTACTTC.

This clone was counted a single time. The rearrangement uses TRBV11-2 and TRBJ2-7; D uncertain. CDR1 is SGHAT and CDR2 is FQNNGV in the germline V gene. The CDR3 length is 15 residues. The V and J ends lost 1 base and 0 bases respectively, with 10 bases between them. The CDR3 protein is CASSLVPHISYEQYF. CDR3 coding DNA: TGTGCCAGCAGCTTAGTCCCTCACATCTCCTACGAGCAGTACTTC.

This clone was picked up one time. Here the CDR3 DNA reads TGTGCCAGCAGCTTAAGAAGCGGGTTGGACACCGGGGAGCTGTTTTTT. Its translation: CASSLRSGLDTGELFF. This chain connects TRBV7-6 to TRBJ2-2; TRBD2 might be the D (6 bases). The germline gives CDR1 SGHVS, CDR2 FNYEAQ. V was cut by 2 bases and J by 3 bases, with 13 bases left in between. The CDR3 contains 16 residues. The full variable domain, its missing parts supplied by reference TRBV7-6 and TRBJ2-2, is GAGVSQSPRYKVTKRGQDVALRCDPISGHVSLYWYRQALGQGPEFLTYFNYEAQQDKSGLPNDRFSAERPEGSISTLTIQRTEQRDSAMYRCASSLRSGLDTGELFFGEGSRLTVL.

The chain combines TRBV5-4 with TRBJ2-2; 8 nucleotides line up with TRBD2. Germline V gene data show CDR1 as SGHNT and CDR2 as YYREEE (reference sequence). The trim removed 2 bases at V and 3 bases at J, leaving 3 bases unmatched. The CDR3 has 15 amino acids. The CDR3 bases are TGTGCCAGCAGCTTAGCGGGAGTTGACACCGGGGAGCTGTTTTTT. Its protein product is CASSLAGVDTGELFF. Drawing the rest from reference TRBV5-4 and TRBJ2-2, the complete variable domain is ETGVTQSPTHLIKTRGQQVTLRCSSQSGHNTVSWYQQALGQGPQFIFQYYREEENGRGNFPPRFSGLQFPNYSSELNVNALELDDSALYLCASSLAGVDTGELFFGEGSRLTVL.

This clone was seen only a few times. The CDR3 loop reads CASSQVAGTYEQYF. CDR3 bases: TGTGCCAGCTCACAAGTAGCGGGGACCTACGAGCAGTACTTC. The V gene is TRBV18, the J gene TRBJ2-7; the match to TRBD2 covers 8 bases. J gave up 2 bases and V 4 bases, and 4 bases lay outside the gene matches. The CDR3 length is 14 residues. Per germline, CDR1 KGHSH and CDR2 LQKENI.

The chain has TRBV6-2 or TRBV6-3 and TRBJ2-3, with 7 bases fitting TRBD2. The CDR3 has 15 amino acids. CDR1 is MNHEY and CDR2 is SVGEGT in the germline V gene. Trimming removed 0 bases from V and 1 base from J; junction bases left unmatched: 1. The CDR3 loop is CASSYSTSGTDTQYF. In nucleotides, the CDR3 is TGTGCCAGCAGTTACTCAACTAGCGGCACAGATACGCAGTATTTT.

The chain combines TRBV7-9 with TRBJ1-3, with 7 bases that match TRBD1. With 4 bases clipped from V and 3 bases from J, the junction kept 3 bases outside the gene matches. CDR3 length equals 14 residues. Per germline, CDR1 SEHNR and CDR2 FQNEAQ (reference sequence). CDR3 amino acids: CASSSQGFGNTIYF. The CDR3 DNA reads as TGTGCCAGCAGCTCACAGGGGTTTGGAAACACCATATATTTT.

The chain joins TRBV3-1 (or the pseudogene TRBV3-2) to TRBJ2-7; D gene unclear. The CDR3 is 11 amino acids. Trimming pared 6 bases from V and 3 bases from J, leaving 6 bases between. Germline V gives CDR1 LGHDT, CDR2 YNNKEL (reference sequence). CDR3 nucleotide sequence: TGTGCCAGCAGGCAATACTACGAGCAGTACTTC. Encoded protein: CASRQYYEQYF.

This clone was recorded only once. The chain carries TRBV5-4 and TRBJ2-1, with a tentative D call TRBD2 (6 bases). Trimming shortened V by 0 bases and J by 1 base, and 8 bases separated the two germline ends. The CDR3 has 15 amino acids. Germline lookup yields CDR1 SGHNT and CDR2 YYREEE (reference sequence). Here the CDR3 DNA reads TGTGCCAGCAGCTTGGAGACTAGTTCCTACAATGAGCAGTTCTTC. It codes for CASSLETSSYNEQFF.

The chain links TRBV7-2 to TRBJ2-2, with D perhaps matching TRBD1 (6 bases). Trimming removed 5 bases at V and 8 bases at J, with 15 bases between. The length of the CDR3 is 14 residues. Germline loops: CDR1 SGHTA, CDR2 FQGNSA. CDR3 bases: TGTGCCAGCAGCAAAGGGACATCTCCGGGGGAGCTGTTTTTT. It yields the protein CASSKGTSPGELFF. Based on the CDR3 plus reference TRBV7-2 and TRBJ2-2, the full variable domain is GAGVSQSPSNKVTEKGKDVELRCDPISGHTALYWYRQSLGQGLEFLIYFQGNSAPDKSGLPSDRFSAERTGGSVSTLTIQRTQQEDSAVYLCASSKGTSPGELFFGEGSRLTVL.

The chain is built from TRBV29-1 and TRBJ1-5; D possibly corresponds to TRBD1 (5 bases). Germline V gene data show CDR1 as SQVTM and CDR2 as ANQGSEA. The germline V and J ends were trimmed by 4 bases and 5 bases, with 9 bases remaining between them. The CDR3 totals 12 residues. In DNA form, the CDR3 reads TGCAGCGTTGGACAGCGGGATCAGCCCCAGCATTTT. The encoded protein is CSVGQRDQPQHF.